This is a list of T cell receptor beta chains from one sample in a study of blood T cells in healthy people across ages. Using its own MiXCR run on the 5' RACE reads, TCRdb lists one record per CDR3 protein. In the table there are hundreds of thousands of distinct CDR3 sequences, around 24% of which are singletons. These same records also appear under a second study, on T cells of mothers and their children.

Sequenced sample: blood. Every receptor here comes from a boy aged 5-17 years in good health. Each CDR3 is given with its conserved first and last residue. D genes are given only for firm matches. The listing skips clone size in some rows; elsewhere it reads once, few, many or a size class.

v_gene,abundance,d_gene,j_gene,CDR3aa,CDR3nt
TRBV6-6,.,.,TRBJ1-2,CASSYTQGQSYNYGYTF,TGTGCCAGCAGTTACACCCAAGGTCAGAGCTACAACTATGGCTACACCTTC
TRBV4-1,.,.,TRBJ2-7,CASSQVVQASSYEQYF,TGCGCCAGCAGCCAGGTCGTGCAGGCGAGCTCCTACGAGCAGTACTTC
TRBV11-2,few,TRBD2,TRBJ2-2,CASSLMTSGRTKNTGELFF,TGTGCCAGCAGCCTTATGACTAGCGGGAGGACCAAGAACACCGGGGAGCTGTTTTTT
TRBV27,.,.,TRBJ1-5,CASSLRGASSNQPQHF,TGTGCCAGCAGTTTACGGGGGGCCTCGAGCAATCAGCCCCAGCATTTT
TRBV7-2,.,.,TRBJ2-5,CASSFLPGERETQYF,TGTGCCAGCAGCTTTTTACCAGGGGAGAGAGAGACCCAGTACTTC
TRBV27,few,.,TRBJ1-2,CASSLVGEYGYTF,TGTGCCAGCAGTTTGGTGGGGGAATATGGCTACACCTTC
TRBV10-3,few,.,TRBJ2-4,CAISDSRGLAKNIQYF,TGTGCCATCAGTGATTCGAGGGGTTTGGCCAAAAACATTCAGTACTTC
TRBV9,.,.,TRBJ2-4,CASSASPNIQNIQYF,TGTGCCAGCAGCGCTAGCCCGAATATACAAAACATTCAGTACTTC
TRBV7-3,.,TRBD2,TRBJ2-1,CASSAVGRGNEQFF,TGTGCCAGCAGCGCTGTAGGGAGGGGTAATGAGCAGTTCTTC
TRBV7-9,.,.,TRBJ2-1,CASSPRGGSGTNEQFF,TGTGCCAGCAGCCCTCGCGGTGGGAGTGGGACGAATGAGCAGTTCTTC
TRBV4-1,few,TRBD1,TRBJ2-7,CASSQVRGDRAYHEQYF,TGCGCCAGCAGCCAAGTTAGGGGCGACAGGGCGTACCACGAGCAGTACTTC
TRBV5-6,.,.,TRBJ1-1,CASSFGNPTEAFF,TGTGCCAGCAGCTTTGGCAATCCGACTGAAGCTTTCTTT
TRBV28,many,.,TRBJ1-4,CASSLNRQPTNEKLFF,TGTGCCAGCAGCCTGAACCGACAGCCAACTAATGAAAAACTGTTTTTT
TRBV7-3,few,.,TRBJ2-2,CASSSLPGLTSTGELFF,TGTGCCAGCAGCTCCCTACCAGGACTAACTTCCACCGGGGAGCTGTTTTTT
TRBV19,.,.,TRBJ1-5,CATMTNSSPKPQHF,TGTGCCACTATGACGAATTCTTCACCTAAGCCCCAGCATTTT
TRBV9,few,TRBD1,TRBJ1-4,CASSVGRGTNEKLFF,TGTGCCAGCAGCGTAGGCAGGGGGACTAATGAAAAACTGTTTTTT
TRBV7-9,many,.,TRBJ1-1,CASSLPGVTEAFF,TGTGCCAGCAGCTTACCGGGGGTCACTGAAGCTTTCTTT
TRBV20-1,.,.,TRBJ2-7,CSAVTGTPFYEQYF,TGCAGTGCAGTTACAGGGACCCCGTTTTACGAGCAGTACTTC
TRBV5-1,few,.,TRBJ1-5,CASSLGQFNQPQHF,TGCGCCAGCAGCTTGGGACAATTTAATCAGCCCCAGCATTTT
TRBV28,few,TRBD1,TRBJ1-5,CASLGGQADQPQHF,TGTGCCAGCTTGGGGGGACAGGCGGATCAGCCCCAGCATTTT
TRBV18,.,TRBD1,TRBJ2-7,CASSLGTGGGEQYF,TGTGCCAGCTCTCTGGGGACAGGGGGCGGAGAGCAGTACTTC
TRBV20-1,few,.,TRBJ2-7,CSARRVVDEQYF,TGCAGTGCTAGGCGGGTCGTAGACGAGCAGTACTTC
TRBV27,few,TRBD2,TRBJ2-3,CASSYSGGTADTQYF,TGTGCCAGCAGTTATAGCGGGGGGACCGCAGATACGCAGTATTTT
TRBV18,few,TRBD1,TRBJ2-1,CASSRQGYEQFF,TGTGCCAGCTCACGACAGGGGTATGAGCAGTTCTTC
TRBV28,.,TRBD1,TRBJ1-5,CGAGGYSNQPQHF,TGTGGGGCAGGGGGTTATAGCAATCAGCCCCAGCATTTT
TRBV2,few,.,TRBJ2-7,CASSEVNNSYEQYF,TGTGCCAGCAGTGAAGTGAACAACTCCTACGAGCAGTACTTC
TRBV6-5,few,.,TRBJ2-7,CASSYEDSRGYEQYF,TGTGCCAGCAGTTACGAGGACTCCCGGGGGTACGAGCAGTACTTC
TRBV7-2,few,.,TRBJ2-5,CASSFYARGVQETQYF,TGTGCCAGCAGCTTTTATGCCCGAGGGGTTCAAGAGACCCAGTACTTC
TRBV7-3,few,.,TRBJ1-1,CASSPAIQRQLNTEAFF,TGTGCCAGCAGCCCGGCAATTCAAAGACAGCTTAACACTGAAGCTTTCTTT
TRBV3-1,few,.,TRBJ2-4,CASSQDGTGRPAKNIQYF,TGTGCCAGCAGCCAAGATGGAACAGGGCGGCCGGCCAAAAACATTCAGTACTTC
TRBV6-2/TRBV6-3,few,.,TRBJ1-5,CASSGGPNQPQHF,TGTGCCAGCAGTGGAGGCCCCAATCAGCCCCAGCATTTT
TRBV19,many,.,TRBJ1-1,CALGGLVNTEAFF,TGTGCCCTAGGGGGATTGGTGAACACTGAAGCTTTCTTT
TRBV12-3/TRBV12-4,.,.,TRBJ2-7,CASSPKGGNEQYF,TGTGCCAGCAGTCCGAAGGGCGGGAACGAGCAGTACTTC
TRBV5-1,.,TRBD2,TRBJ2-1,CASSSEGDRRTSGRGDNEQFF,TGCGCCAGCAGCTCCGAGGGCGACAGACGGACTAGCGGGAGGGGGGACAATGAGCAGTTCTTC
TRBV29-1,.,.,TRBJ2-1,CSVESGGDEQFF,TGCAGCGTTGAGAGTGGTGGGGATGAGCAGTTCTTC
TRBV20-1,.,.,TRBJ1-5,CSAGGAARNQPQHF,TGCAGTGCTGGAGGGGCAGCTCGCAATCAGCCCCAGCATTTT
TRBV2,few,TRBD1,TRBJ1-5,CASSAGQGGNQPQHF,TGTGCCAGCAGTGCCGGACAGGGTGGCAATCAGCCCCAGCATTTT